The entry below gives a single TCR beta chain sequence along with its context. Some clones are missing from TCRdb's copy, which holds only in-frame ones; the method was immunoSEQ multiplex PCR. This table holds about 180,000 clones, just over 85% found once. The data were taken from a study of blood T cell repertoires in COVID-19. Study context: PBMCs, B-cell-depleted T cells, or T cells were the source of the cDNA or gDNA that made up the material.

Symptom resolution, clearance, or two negative PCRs marked donors in Cohort 3 as recovered. CDR1 and CDR2 (germline): MDHEN, SYDVKM. CDR3 size: 15 residues. V was clipped by 8 bases and J by 7 bases; unmatched bases: 11. J is TRBJ1-6 and V is TRBV28; TRBD1 matches 7 bases. Sequencing used PBMCs or T cells enriched from blood (not recorded which). The sequence was obtained from a woman under 30 who had recovered from COVID-19. CDR3 nucleotides: TGTGCCAGCGGAGAATACCAGGGGGTAAATTCACCCCTCCACTTT. Protein sequence: CASGEYQGVNSPLHF. Complete variable domain (other parts from reference TRBV28 and TRBJ1-6): DVKVTQSSRYLVKRTGEKVFLECVQDMDHENMFWYRQDPGLGLRLIYFSYDVKMKEKGDIPEGYSVSREKKERFSLILESASTNQTSMYLCASGEYQGVNSPLHFGNGTRLTVT.